This T cell receptor (beta chain) originates from a study of early T cells in non-severe SARS-CoV-2 infection. Overall study context: The authors sequenced bulk RNA from unsorted whole blood, leaving chains unpaired.

In the library, individual cDNA molecules carried attached unique molecular identifiers. Via MiXCR, TCRdb re-called the 5' RACE reads, giving one row per CDR3 protein. Of 65,000 to 95,000 distinct CDR3 sequences in the sample, about 15% were seen once. A note on this clonotype: Its target is not known.

Findings and limits, study-wide: Private and CD4 specificities were missed by VDJdb matching, which favored anti-spike CD8 responses.

The CDR3 totals 14 residues. Germline V CDR1 and CDR2: DFQATT, SNEGSKA (reference sequence). V was clipped by 5 bases and J by 8 bases; unmatched bases: 12. The sample taken for sequencing was whole blood. This receptor was obtained from an adult who was a healthcare worker with PCR-confirmed SARS-CoV-2 infection or an uninfected control (not recorded which). The chain uses TRBV20-1 and TRBJ1-2, with 9 bases fitting TRBD1. CDR3 residues: CSAPPGQGSQGYTF. The CDR3 DNA is TGCAGTGCTCCACCGGGACAGGGAAGTCAAGGCTACACCTTC.